This TCR beta chain is drawn from a study of OX40 agonist ivuxolimab in advanced cancers. About the full investigation: Ivuxolimab, which targeted the costimulatory receptor OX40 (CD134), was an agonistic, fully human IgG2 monoclonal antibody. Intravenous ivuxolimab was administered to patients every 2 weeks at six dose levels: 0.01, 0.1, 0.3, 1.5, 3 and 10 mg/kg. Among the roughly 52 dose-escalation patients, approximately 20 had hepatocellular carcinoma, roughly 15 melanoma, 9 renal cell carcinoma and 9 head and neck cancer. In the dose-escalation cohort, roughly 80% of patients were male, and the mean age was about 55 years, with a range of roughly 20 to 80. Patients were allowed to have had prior anti-PD-1, anti-PD-L1 or anti-CTLA-4 therapy, and approximately 40% of the dose-escalation patients had previously received checkpoint inhibitors. Partial responses were achieved by three dose-escalation patients, of whom one had hepatocellular carcinoma and two had cutaneous melanoma. Peripheral TCRbeta sequencing aimed to test whether ivuxolimab altered TCR sequence diversity and caused clonal T-cell expansion. The paper covers the monotherapy dose-escalation part of the phase I ivuxolimab trial, which included N of about 50 patients. General study outcomes and caveats: At doses from 0.1 to 3.0 mg/kg, clonal expansion was seen in both CD4+ and CD8+ blood T cells between baseline and week 6. In the 0.1-3.0 mg/kg groups, partial responders were among the patients with the lowest normalized peripheral clonal expansion, particularly in CD8+ T cells. After ivuxolimab, expanded clones were on average more numerous among CD8+ T cells than among CD4+ T cells. The antigen specificity of the clonally expanded peripheral T cells was not determined. Low levels of normalized T-cell clonal expansion were also shown by some nonresponding patients.

According to the germline V gene, CDR1 reads MNHNS and CDR2 reads SASEGT. There are 15 amino acids in the CDR3, from cysteine to phenylalanine inclusive. Only the CDR3 part of the read is kept: 45 bases, read in frame from the first base. Clipping removes 7 bases from V and 2 bases from J, with 8 as the unmatched junction base count. This clone has a single count. It has no known antigen specificity. Within one base of it there is no much larger clone, and no base qualities were kept. Patients with autoimmune disease history or receiving systemic immunosuppression were excluded from the trial. Peripheral blood for TCR sequencing was drawn from every dose cohort at baseline, at cycle 4 day 1 and at cycle 7 day 1. Samples came from an open-label, multicenter, first-in-human phase I dose-escalation trial of ivuxolimab. Adults with locally advanced or metastatic head and neck squamous cell, hepatocellular, melanoma or renal cell carcinoma were enrolled in the trial. Before TCR sequencing, CD4+ T cells and CD8+ T cells from peripheral blood were sorted into separate populations.

Genomic DNA was extracted from sorted cells for sequencing of the TCRbeta CDR3 region. TCRbeta CDR3 regions were sequenced using the immunoSEQ Assay. TCRdb's version of the immuneACCESS table is confined to in-frame rearrangements and falls short of the full clone set. An unresolved V gene accounts for under half of the shortfall where checked; the remainder is of unknown origin. The sample contains about 58,000 clones, around 90% of them found a single time. The ten largest clones add up to about 0.8% of the sample. The rearrangement combines TRBV6-1 with TRBJ2-1; a stretch of 7 junction bases matches TRBD2. The receptor was isolated from an adult with an advanced solid tumor such as melanoma, head and neck, liver or kidney cancer. The material was CD4+ or CD8+ T cells sorted from blood, obtained in a trial of the OX40 agonist ivuxolimab. The bases read TGTGCCAGCATGAGGGGCGGGAGCACCTACAATGAGCAGTTCTTC. It translates as CASMRGGSTYNEQFF.